This T cell receptor (beta chain) was profiled in a study of cytomegalovirus exposure and HLA in healthy donors. Study conclusions and caveats: In a later analysis, first-cohort TCR clusters were found to tend to co-occur in the 90 to 150 validation repertoires. A list of around 150 TCR beta chains associated with cytomegalovirus was given.

Measured with immunoSEQ multiplex PCR; TCRdb has only the in-frame clones, and not every one. Of nearly 80,000 clones in the sample, over 85% are singletons; the top ten hold around 3.5%. CDR1 MDHEN and CDR2 SYDVKM come from the germline V gene. This CDR3 spans 13 amino acids. V dropped 3 bases and J dropped 4 bases, with 9 bases sitting between them. Of note for this clone: The antigen is undetermined.

The chain employs TRBV28 and TRBJ1-2, with a possible D match to TRBD1 (6 bases). Input material: PBMCs. The sequence was obtained from a woman aged 25 to 39 in good health and CMV-seronegative. Here the CDR3 DNA reads TGTGCCAGCAGTTTCGAACAGGGCTATGGCTACACCTTC. Encoded protein: CASSFEQGYGYTF.